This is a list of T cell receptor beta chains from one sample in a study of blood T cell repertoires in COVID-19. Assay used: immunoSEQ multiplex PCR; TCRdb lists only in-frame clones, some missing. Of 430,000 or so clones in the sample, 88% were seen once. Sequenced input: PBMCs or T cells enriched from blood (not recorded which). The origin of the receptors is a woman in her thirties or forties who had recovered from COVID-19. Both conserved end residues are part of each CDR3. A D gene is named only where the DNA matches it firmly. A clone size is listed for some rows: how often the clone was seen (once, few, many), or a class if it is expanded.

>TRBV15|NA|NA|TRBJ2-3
TGTGCCACCAGCAGACGCCAGGGATTAACAGATACGCAGTATTTT
CATSRRQGLTDTQYF
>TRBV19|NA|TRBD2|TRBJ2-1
TGTGCCAGCACTGAGGGTCCCTACGAGGGAGGGCCGTGGAATGAGCAGTTCTTC
CASTEGPYEGGPWNEQFF
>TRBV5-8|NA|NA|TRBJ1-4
TGTGCCAGCAGCTGGCGACGGAGACAGGTTAATGAAAAACTGTTTTTT
CASSWRRRQVNEKLFF
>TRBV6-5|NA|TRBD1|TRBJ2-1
TGTGCCGCAGGGACAGGGGCCTACAATGAGCAGTTCTTC
CAAGTGAYNEQFF
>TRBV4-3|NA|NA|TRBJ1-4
TGCGCCAGCAGCCACACCGGGATGGGGAATGAAAAACTGTTTTTT
CASSHTGMGNEKLFF
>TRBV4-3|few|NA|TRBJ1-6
TGCGCCAGCAGCCAAGGGGCATCCGGCTCCTATAATTCACCCCTCCACTTT
CASSQGASGSYNSPLHF
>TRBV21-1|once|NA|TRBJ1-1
TGTGCCAGCAGCATGGGAAAAAGACAGGCGAACACTGAAGCTTTCTTT
CASSMGKRQANTEAFF
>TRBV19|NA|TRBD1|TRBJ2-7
TGTGCCAGTAGTGGACGACAGGGGGACTACGAGCAGTACTTC
CASSGRQGDYEQYF
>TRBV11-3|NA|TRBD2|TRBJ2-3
TGTGCCAGCAGCTTAGGACGGGCGAGCGGGATTATCGGAACAGATACGCAGTATTTT
CASSLGRASGIIGTDTQYF
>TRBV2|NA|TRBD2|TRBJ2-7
TGTGCCAGCAGTGTCTACGGACTAGCGGTCTACGAGCAGTACTTC
CASSVYGLAVYEQYF
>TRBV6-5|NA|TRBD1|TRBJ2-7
TGTGCCAGCAGTTTGGGACAGGGGGATCCCTACGAGCAGTACTTC
CASSLGQGDPYEQYF
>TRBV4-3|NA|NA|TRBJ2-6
TGCGCCAGCAGCCAAGGAGTCTCTGGGGCCAACGTCCTGACTTTC
CASSQGVSGANVLTF
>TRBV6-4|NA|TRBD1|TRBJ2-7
TGTGCCAGCAGTGACTCTAACCCGGACAGGGGAACGGTGCAGTACTTC
CASSDSNPDRGTVQYF
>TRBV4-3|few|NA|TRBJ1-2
TGCGCCAGCAGCCAAGATTCGGTCAAGGGGCCCTATGGCTACACCTTC
CASSQDSVKGPYGYTF
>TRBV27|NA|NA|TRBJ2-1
TGTGCCAGCAGTTCGTGGCTAGCAATCGATGAGCAGTTCTTC
CASSSWLAIDEQFF
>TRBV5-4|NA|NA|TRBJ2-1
TGTGCCAGCAGCTTGTCGGGAAAAGGCTACAATGAGCAGTTCTTC
CASSLSGKGYNEQFF
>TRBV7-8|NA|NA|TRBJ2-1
TGTGCCAGCAGCAAGGAGAGACACAATGAGCAGTTCTTC
CASSKERHNEQFF
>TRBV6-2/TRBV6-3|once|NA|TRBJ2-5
TGTGCCAGCAGCAGACAGACGCCCCAAGAGACCCAGTACTTC
CASSRQTPQETQYF
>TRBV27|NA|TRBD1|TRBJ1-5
TGTGCCAGCAGCTCCGTTGGGACAGGGGGCAATCAGCCCCAGCATTTT
CASSSVGTGGNQPQHF
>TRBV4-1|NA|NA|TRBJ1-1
TGCGCCAGCAGCCAGGACAACGGGGGGACTGAAGCTTTCTTT
CASSQDNGGTEAFF
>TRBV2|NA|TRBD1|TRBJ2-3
TGTGCCAGCAATGGAAGGGCAGGGGGCAAGACAGATACGCAGTATTTT
CASNGRAGGKTDTQYF
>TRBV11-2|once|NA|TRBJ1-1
TGTGCCAGCAGCTTAACTGGGGGGGCTGAAGCTTTCTTT
CASSLTGGAEAFF
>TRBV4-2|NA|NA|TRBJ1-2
TGTGCCAGCAGCCAGGAGAGTCGGACAGTCCGAGGGGGCTACACCTTC
CASSQESRTVRGGYTF
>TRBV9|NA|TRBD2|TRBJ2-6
TGTGCCAGCAGCGGATTAGCGGGAGGGGTATCTGGGGCCAACGTCCTGACTTTC
CASSGLAGGVSGANVLTF
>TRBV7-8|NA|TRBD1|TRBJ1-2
TGTGCCAGCAGCCTCAGTCGTGAGGGGGCGGGCGGCTACACCTTC
CASSLSREGAGGYTF
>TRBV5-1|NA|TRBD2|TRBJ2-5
TGCGCCAGCAGCTCCCCGATACTAGCGGGAGGGCCTCCGCTCACCCACTTC
CASSSPILAGGPPLTHF
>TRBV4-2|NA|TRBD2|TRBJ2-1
TGTGCCAGCAGCCAGACTAGCGGGACGGTCAATGAGCAGTTCTTC
CASSQTSGTVNEQFF
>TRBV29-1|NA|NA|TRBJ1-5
TGCAGCGTTGACCAGGGGAACAATCAGCCCCAGCATTTT
CSVDQGNNQPQHF
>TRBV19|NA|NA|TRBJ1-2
TGTGCAGCGAGTAGTTCCAACTATGGCTACACCTTC
CAASSSNYGYTF
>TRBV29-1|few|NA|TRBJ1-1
TGCAGCGGGGTTTGGGGGGGAAACACTGAAGCTTTCTTT
CSGVWGGNTEAFF
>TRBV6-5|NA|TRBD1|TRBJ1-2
TGTGCCAGCAGTCGGCAGGGGGGTGGTAACTATGGCTACACCTTC
CASSRQGGGNYGYTF
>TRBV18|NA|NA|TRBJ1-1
TGTGCCAGCTCAGAAAACAGGGTACTAGACACTGAAGCTTTCTTT
CASSENRVLDTEAFF
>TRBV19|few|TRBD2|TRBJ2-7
TGTGCCAGTAGTATAGATCTACTAGCGGCGCGCGAGCAGTACTTC
CASSIDLLAAREQYF
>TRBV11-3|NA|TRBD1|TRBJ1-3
TGTGCCAGCAGGACAGGGGGCTCTGGAAACACCATATATTTT
CASRTGGSGNTIYF
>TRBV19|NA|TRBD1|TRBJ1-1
TGTGCCAGTAGAGACAGGGTGAACACTGAAGCTTTCTTT
CASRDRVNTEAFF
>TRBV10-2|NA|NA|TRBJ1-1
TGCGCCAGCAGTTACGGTTTGAACACTGAAGCTTTCTTT
CASSYGLNTEAFF